Below, one TCR beta chain is given with its context. Researchers took blood at baseline, on cycle 4 day 1, and on cycle 7 day 1. The data were taken from a study of OX40 agonist ivuxolimab in advanced cancers. The table came from immunoSEQ multiplex PCR; TCRdb's copy has only in-frame clones and leaves some out. The table records roughly 70,000 clones, almost 90% of them present only once. Source: CD4+ or CD8+ T cells sorted from blood, taken in a trial of the OX40 agonist ivuxolimab. The TCR sequence derives from an adult with an advanced solid tumor such as melanoma, head and neck, liver or kidney cancer.

This CDR3 reads CATGRGTSSYEQYF. Here the CDR3 DNA reads TGTGCCACCGGGCGGGGGACTAGCAGCTACGAGCAGTACTTC. The V gene is TRBV28, the J gene TRBJ2-7; 9 bases map to TRBD2. This CDR3 has 14 residues. The V gene end was trimmed by 10 bases and the J gene end by 3 bases; junction bases not matched to a gene: 10. From germline, CDR1 is MDHEN and CDR2 SYDVKM.